The following is a TCR beta chain sequence with its context. The CDR3 runs 13 residues. The germline CDR1 and CDR2 sequences are SGHDT and YYEEEE. Deletions cut 4 bases from V and 5 bases from J, with 12 bases between. This sample is part of a study of T cell changes during pregnancy in multiple sclerosis. The repertoire was sequenced with immunoSEQ multiplex PCR; TCRdb's copy has only in-frame clones and lacks some. The sample has under 50,000 clones; roughly 90% are singletons. J is TRBJ2-5 and V is TRBV5-6; unclear D gene. The clonotype was recovered from a female donor with multiple sclerosis, enrolled in a pregnancy study. The sample consisted of CD8+ T cells from peripheral blood mononuclear cells, taken before pregnancy. The CDR3 DNA reads as TGTGCCAGCAGCCCGCAAGCCGGGGAGACCCAGTACTTC. This codes for CASSPQAGETQYF.